The present entry profiles one T cell receptor beta chain with its context. The table came from immunoSEQ multiplex PCR; TCRdb's copy has only in-frame clones and leaves some out. This table has a few hundred thousand clones, around 83% appearing once. There are 15 residues in the CDR3. Germline CDR1 reads SEHNR; CDR2 reads FQNEAQ (reference sequence). With 1 base clipped from V and 8 bases from J, the junction kept 6 bases outside the gene matches. The data originate from a study of blood T cell repertoires in COVID-19. The wider study: Collection of acute and convalescent COVID-19 samples took place in the United States, Italy and Spain. T cells, B-cell-depleted T cells, or PBMCs supplied cDNA or gDNA.

The chain employs TRBV7-9 and TRBJ2-1; 9 bases are a match to TRBD2. The sample was peripheral blood. This clonotype was sampled from a middle-aged man with active or convalescent COVID-19. The DNA of the CDR3 is TGTGCCAGCAGCTTAGGTAGCGGGAGTAGACATGAGCAGTTCTTC. Amino acid sequence: CASSLGSGSRHEQFF.